The present TCR beta chain was sequenced within a study of Graves' ophthalmopathy and Graves' hyperthyroidism. The study amplified TCR beta CDR3 regions using RNA transcripts. The first round was an RT-PCR with HTBI primers, and the second round was a multiplex PCR. TCRdb called the multiplex PCR reads again in MiXCR, with one record for every CDR3 protein. The sample yields almost 750,000 distinct CDR3 sequences, 40% seen once. V lost 5 bases and J 9 bases, leaving 13 bases between the germline ends. Germline CDR1 reads MDHEN; CDR2 reads SYDVKM. This CDR3 contains 12 residues. This receptor was taken from an adult man with Graves' ophthalmopathy. Source material: peripheral blood. The rearrangement links TRBV28 to TRBJ1-2, with D perhaps TRBD1 (5 bases). The CDR3 region is CASSGTGMSYTF. The CDR3 nucleotides are TGTGCCAGCAGTGGGACCGGGATGAGCTACACCTTC.